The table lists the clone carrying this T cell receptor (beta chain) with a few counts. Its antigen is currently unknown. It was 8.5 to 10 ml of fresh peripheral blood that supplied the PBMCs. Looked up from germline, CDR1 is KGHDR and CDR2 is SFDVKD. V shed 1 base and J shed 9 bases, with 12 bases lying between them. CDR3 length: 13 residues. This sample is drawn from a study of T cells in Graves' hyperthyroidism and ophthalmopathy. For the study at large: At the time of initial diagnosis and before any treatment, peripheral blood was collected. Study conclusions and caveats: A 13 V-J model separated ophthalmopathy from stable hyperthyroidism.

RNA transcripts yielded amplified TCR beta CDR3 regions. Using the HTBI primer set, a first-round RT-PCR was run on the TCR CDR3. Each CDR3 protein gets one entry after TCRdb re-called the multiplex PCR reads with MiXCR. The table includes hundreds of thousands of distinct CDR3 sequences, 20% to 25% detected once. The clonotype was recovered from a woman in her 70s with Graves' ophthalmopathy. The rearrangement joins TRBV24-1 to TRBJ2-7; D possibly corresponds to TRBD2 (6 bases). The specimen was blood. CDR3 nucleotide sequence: TGTGCCACCAGTGATTTTCGCGGGATTGGGCAGTACTTC. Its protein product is CATSDFRGIGQYF.